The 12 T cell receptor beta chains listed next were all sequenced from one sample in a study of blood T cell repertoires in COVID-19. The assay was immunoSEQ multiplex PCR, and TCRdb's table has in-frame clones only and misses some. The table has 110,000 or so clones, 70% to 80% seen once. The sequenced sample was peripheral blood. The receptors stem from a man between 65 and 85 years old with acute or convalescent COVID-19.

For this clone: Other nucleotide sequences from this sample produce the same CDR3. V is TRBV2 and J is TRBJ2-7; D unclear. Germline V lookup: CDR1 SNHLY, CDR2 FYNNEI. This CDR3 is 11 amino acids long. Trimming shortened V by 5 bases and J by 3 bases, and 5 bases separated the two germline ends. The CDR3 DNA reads TGTGCCAGCAGTTACAGCTACGAGCAGTACTTC. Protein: CASSYSYEQYF.

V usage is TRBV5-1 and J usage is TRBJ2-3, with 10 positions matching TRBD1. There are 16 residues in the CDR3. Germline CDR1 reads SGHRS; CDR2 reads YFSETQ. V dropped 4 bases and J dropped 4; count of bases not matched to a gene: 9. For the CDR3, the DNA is TGCGCCAGCAGCCATAGACAGGGGGCTCTCTCAGATACGCAGTATTTT. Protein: CASSHRQGALSDTQYF.

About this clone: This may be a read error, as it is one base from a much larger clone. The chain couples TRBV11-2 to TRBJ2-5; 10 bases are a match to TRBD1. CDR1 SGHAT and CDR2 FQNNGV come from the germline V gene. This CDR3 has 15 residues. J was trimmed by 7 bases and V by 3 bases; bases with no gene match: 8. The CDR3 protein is CASSFGQGDVLTQYF. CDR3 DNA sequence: TGTGCCAGCAGCTTTGGACAGGGGGATGTCTTGACCCAGTACTTC.

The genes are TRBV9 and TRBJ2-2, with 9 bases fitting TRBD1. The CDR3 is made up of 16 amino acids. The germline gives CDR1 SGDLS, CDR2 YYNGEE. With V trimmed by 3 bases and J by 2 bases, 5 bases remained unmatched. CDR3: CASSGTGDRNTGELFF. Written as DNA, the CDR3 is TGTGCCAGCAGCGGGACAGGGGACAGAAACACCGGGGAGCTGTTTTTT.

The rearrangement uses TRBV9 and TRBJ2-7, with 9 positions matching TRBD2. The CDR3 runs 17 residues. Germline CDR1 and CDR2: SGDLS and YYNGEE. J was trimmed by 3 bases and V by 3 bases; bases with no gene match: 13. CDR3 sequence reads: CASSAGGLLAGYYEQYF. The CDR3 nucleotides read TGTGCCAGCAGCGCCGGGGGTTTACTAGCGGGCTACTACGAGCAGTACTTC.

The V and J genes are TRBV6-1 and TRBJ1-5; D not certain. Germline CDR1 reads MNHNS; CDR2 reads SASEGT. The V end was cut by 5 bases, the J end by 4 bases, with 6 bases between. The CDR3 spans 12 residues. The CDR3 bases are TGTGCCAGCAGTTCGCAGAATCAGCCCCAGCATTTT. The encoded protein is CASSSQNQPQHF.

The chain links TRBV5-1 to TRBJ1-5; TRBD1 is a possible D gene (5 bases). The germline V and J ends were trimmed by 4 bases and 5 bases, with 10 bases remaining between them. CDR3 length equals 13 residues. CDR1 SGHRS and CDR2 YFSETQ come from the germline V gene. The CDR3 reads CASSPGLDQPQHF. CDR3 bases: TGCGCCAGCAGCCCGGGACTCGATCAGCCCCAGCATTTT.

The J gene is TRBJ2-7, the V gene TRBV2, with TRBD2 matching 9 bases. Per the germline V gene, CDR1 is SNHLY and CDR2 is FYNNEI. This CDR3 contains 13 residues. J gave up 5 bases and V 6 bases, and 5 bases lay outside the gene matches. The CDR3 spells CASRDSGGHEQYF. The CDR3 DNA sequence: TGTGCCAGCAGGGATAGCGGGGGTCACGAGCAGTACTTC.

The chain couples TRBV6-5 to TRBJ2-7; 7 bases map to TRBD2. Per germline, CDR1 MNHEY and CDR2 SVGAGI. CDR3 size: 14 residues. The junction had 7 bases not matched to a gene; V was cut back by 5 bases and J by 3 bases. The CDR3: CASSRSSGDYEQYF. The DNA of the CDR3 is TGTGCCAGCAGTCGCTCTAGCGGAGACTACGAGCAGTACTTC.

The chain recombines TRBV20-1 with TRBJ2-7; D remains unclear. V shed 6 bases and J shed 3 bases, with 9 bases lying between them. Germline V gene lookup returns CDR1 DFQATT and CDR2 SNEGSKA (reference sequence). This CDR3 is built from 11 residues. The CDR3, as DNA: TGCAGTGCCAGATTCAGCTACGAGCAGTACTTC. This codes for CSARFSYEQYF.

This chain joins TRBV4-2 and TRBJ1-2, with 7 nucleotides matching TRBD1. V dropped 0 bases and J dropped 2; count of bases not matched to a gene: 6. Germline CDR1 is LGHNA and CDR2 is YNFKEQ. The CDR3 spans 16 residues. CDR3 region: CASSQDTGDVNYGYTF. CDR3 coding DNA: TGTGCCAGCAGCCAAGATACAGGGGATGTGAACTATGGCTACACCTTC.

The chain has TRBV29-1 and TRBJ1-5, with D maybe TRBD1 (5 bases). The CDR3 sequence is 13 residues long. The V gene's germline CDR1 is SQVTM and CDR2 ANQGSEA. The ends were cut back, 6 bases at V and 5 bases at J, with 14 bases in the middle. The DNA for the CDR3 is TGCAGCGTCGAGGCGGGGGTCGATCAGCCCCAGCATTTT. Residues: CSVEAGVDQPQHF.